The 2 T cell receptor beta chains below come from one sample, sequenced in a study of T-cell memory formation after mild COVID-19. TCRdb analysed the 5' RACE reads with MiXCR anew, one entry per CDR3 protein. The sample lists under 60,000 distinct CDR3 sequences; approximately 9% were seen once. The sequenced material came from PBMCs or a T cell subset sorted from them (not recorded which). These receptor sequences come from an adult woman who had mild COVID-19 (a few samples of this study predate the infection). Cell type and time point are not known.

V is TRBV20-1 and J is TRBJ2-3; possibly TRBD1 for D (7 bases). Germline CDR1 DFQATT, CDR2 SNEGSKA (reference sequence). V shed 3 bases and J shed 1 base, with 14 bases lying between them. The CDR3 covers 15 residues. The CDR3 nucleotides read TGCAGTGCTAGGGAACAGGGGACTCGCACAGATACGCAGTATTTT. Protein sequence: CSAREQGTRTDTQYF.

This clonotype was observed many times. The chain is built from TRBV7-2 and TRBJ1-4; D possibly corresponds to TRBD1 (6 bases). Per the germline V gene, CDR1 is SGHTA and CDR2 is FQGNSA. There are 16 residues in the CDR3. Trimming took off 0 bases at V and 4 bases at J, with 12 bases between the two ends. CDR3 in DNA: TGTGCCAGCAGCTTAGCCCCAGGACAGTTTAATGAAAAACTGTTTTTT. Translation gives CASSLAPGQFNEKLFF.